Presented here are 14 T cell receptor beta chains from one specimen sequenced in a study of T cell responses to AZD1222 COVID-19 vaccine. Measured with immunoSEQ multiplex PCR; TCRdb has only the in-frame clones, and not every one. Of 120,000 to 150,000 clones in the sample, 70% to 90% were seen once. The sequencing used peripheral blood, collected on day 0 of AZD1222 vaccination. The source of these receptors is an adult in good health.

The rearrangement links TRBV21-1 to TRBJ2-7; the table's TRBD2 call for D was not verified on the DNA. TRBV21-1 is an annotated pseudogene. CDR3 length equals 16 residues. The CDR3: CASSLQPGTYSYEQYF. DNA of the CDR3: TGTGCCAGCAGCCTGCAACCCGGGACTTACTCTTACGAGCAGTACTTC.

The chain employs TRBV9 and TRBJ1-3; D is uncertain. The length of the CDR3 is 14 residues. Germline values: CDR1 SGDLS, CDR2 YYNGEE. Trimming shortened V by 3 bases and J by 1 base, and 8 bases separated the two germline ends. The CDR3 region is CASSGGSSGNTIYF. The CDR3 coding sequence is TGTGCCAGCAGCGGAGGGAGTTCTGGAAACACCATATATTTT.

The rearrangement links TRBV5-1 to TRBJ2-3; maybe TRBD2 (6 bases). The germline V and J ends were trimmed by 0 bases and 0 bases, with 11 bases remaining between them. Looked up from germline, CDR1 is SGHRS and CDR2 is YFSETQ. The CDR3 is made up of 16 amino acids. The CDR3, as DNA: TGCGCCAGCAGCTTGGAGGGAGGACTTAGCACAGATACGCAGTATTTT. This sequence encodes CASSLEGGLSTDTQYF.

This sequence joins TRBV4-1 and TRBJ1-5; 7 nucleotides match TRBD1. Trimming took 2 bases from V and 7 from J; bases not matched to a gene: 8. CDR3 length equals 15 residues. Germline CDR1 is MGHRA and CDR2 is YSYEKL. The CDR3 DNA reads as TGCGCCAGCAGCCAACCGGGACAGAGGATACAGCCCCAGCATTTT. Its translation is CASSQPGQRIQPQHF.

V gene TRBV5-1 combines with J gene TRBJ1-5, with D unresolved. Trimming pared 0 bases from V and 6 bases from J, leaving 13 bases between. This CDR3 has 15 amino acids. Germline V CDR1 and CDR2: SGHRS, YFSETQ. The CDR3 sequence is CASSLGHHEGQPQHF. CDR3 nucleotide sequence: TGCGCCAGCAGCTTGGGACACCACGAGGGTCAGCCCCAGCATTTT.

V gene TRBV10-2 combines with J gene TRBJ1-1, with D possibly TRBD1 on 6 matching bases. Germline loops: CDR1 WSHSY, CDR2 SAAADI. The V end lost 6 bases, the J end lost 0 bases, and 23 bases lay between the germline ends. The CDR3 runs to 18 residues. In nucleotides, the CDR3 is TGCGCCAGCAGCCAAAGGGGGAGGCTACCCCCCATGAACACTGAAGCTTTCTTT. Encoded protein: CASSQRGRLPPMNTEAFF.

The J gene is TRBJ1-2, the V gene TRBV14; D possibly corresponds to TRBD1 (5 bases). Trimming cost V 2 bases and J 4 bases, with 11 bases left between them. Germline values: CDR1 SGHDN, CDR2 FVKESK. This CDR3 has 14 amino acids. The CDR3 DNA reads as TGTGCCAGCAGCCAACGGGGGGGATCCTATGGCTACACCTTC. Translating gives CASSQRGGSYGYTF.

The chain employs TRBV30 and TRBJ1-2; TRBD1 might be the D (5 bases). Germline-derived CDR1 and CDR2 are GTSNPN and SVGIG (reference sequence). The V gene lost 3 bases and the J gene lost 6 bases, with 17 bases spanning the gap. This CDR3 has 14 residues. CDR3 DNA: TGTGCCTGGAGGGTGGCAGGGAATCGGGATGGCTACACCTTC. Translation: CAWRVAGNRDGYTF.

This rearrangement joins TRBV29-1 to TRBJ2-1; the match to TRBD2 covers 8 bases. Germline V gene data show CDR1 as SQVTM and CDR2 as ANQGSEA. There are 15 residues in the CDR3. The V segment lost 3 bases and the J segment 7 bases; nucleotides outside the gene matches: 11. This CDR3 reads CSVDPSGRLGNEQFF. CDR3 in DNA: TGCAGCGTTGACCCGAGCGGGAGATTGGGGAATGAGCAGTTCTTC.

This chain connects TRBV6-5 to TRBJ1-1; a possible D gene is TRBD1 (6 bases). The CDR3 is made up of 14 amino acids. Germline values: CDR1 MNHEY, CDR2 SVGAGI. Deletions cut 5 bases from V and 5 bases from J, with 15 bases between. CDR3 bases: TGTGCCAGCAGTACCACGGCCCAGGGGACTGAAGCTTTCTTT. Translating it yields CASSTTAQGTEAFF.

This clone was detected a few times. The chain links TRBV27 to TRBJ2-7, with a weak D call TRBD2 (5 bases). CDR1 and CDR2 from the germline V gene are MNHEY and SMNVEV (reference sequence). Deletions cut 1 base from V and 3 bases from J, with 13 bases between. This CDR3 region has 15 residues. The CDR3 is CASSLLPGLNYEQYF. CDR3 sequence (DNA): TGTGCCAGCAGTTTATTGCCGGGGTTGAACTACGAGCAGTACTTC.

CDR3 protein: CATSREFLGWVDTEAFF. DNA of the CDR3: TGTGCCACCAGCAGAGAGTTTTTAGGTTGGGTGGACACTGAAGCTTTCTTT. The chain combines TRBV15 with TRBJ1-1; D not certain. Trimming removed 0 bases from V and 3 bases from J, with 17 bases in between. The CDR3 is 17 amino acids. Germline V gene data show CDR1 as LNHNV and CDR2 as YYDKDF (reference sequence). The variable domain in full, completed from reference TRBV15 and TRBJ1-1, reads DAMVIQNPRYQVTQFGKPVTLSCSQTLNHNVMYWYQQKSSQAPKLLFHYYDKDFNNEADTPDNFQSRRPNTSFCFLDIRSPGLGDTAMYLCATSREFLGWVDTEAFFGQGTRLTVV.

The count of this clone is one. The chain combines TRBV28 with TRBJ1-5; the match to TRBD1 covers 11 bases. CDR3 length: 16 residues. CDR1 is MDHEN, CDR2 SYDVKM, per germline. Unmatched junction bases numbered 11, after V lost 7 bases and J lost 6 bases. The CDR3 DNA reads as TGTGCCAGCACCACCCCGGGACAGGGGGGATTTCAGCCCCAGCATTTT. It encodes CASTTPGQGGFQPQHF. The full variable domain, rest sourced from reference TRBV28 and TRBJ1-5, is DVKVTQSSRYLVKRTGEKVFLECVQDMDHENMFWYRQDPGLGLRLIYFSYDVKMKEKGDIPEGYSVSREKKERFSLILESASTNQTSMYLCASTTPGQGGFQPQHFGDGTRLSIL.

This clone was counted ten times or more. The rearrangement uses TRBV21-1 and TRBJ2-7; TRBD2, the table's D call, lacks a check against the DNA. TRBV21-1 is classified as a pseudogene. The length of the CDR3 is 16 residues. CDR3 DNA: TGTGCCAGCAGCGAGTTTGCTCGTCGGGAAGACTACGAGCAGTACTTC. Protein: CASSEFARREDYEQYF.